Presented here are 15 T cell receptor beta chains from one specimen sequenced in a study of OX40 agonist ivuxolimab in advanced cancers. Here immunoSEQ multiplex PCR was the method, and the copy in TCRdb shows in-frame clones only, minus some. Of over 65,000 clones detected, 70% to 90% appear once; the ten largest clones hold roughly 2%. The sample here was CD4+ or CD8+ T cells sorted from blood, taken in a trial of the OX40 agonist ivuxolimab. Receptors originate from an adult with an advanced solid tumor such as melanoma, head and neck, liver or kidney cancer.

The CDR3 sequence is CASSQEDRRLGELFF. As DNA, the CDR3 is TGCGCCAGCAGCCAAGAAGACAGGCGGTTAGGGGAGCTGTTTTTT. The chain joins TRBV4-3 to TRBJ2-2, with D perhaps TRBD1 (6 bases). Germline V lookup: CDR1 LGHNA, CDR2 YSLEER. Trimming removed 0 bases from V and 8 bases from J, with 13 bases in between. There are 15 residues in the CDR3.

This clone was seen a few times. V gene TRBV2 combines with J gene TRBJ2-1, with D uncertain. V was cut by 4 bases and J by 9 bases, with 13 bases left in between. The CDR3 contains 13 residues. Per germline, CDR1 SNHLY and CDR2 FYNNEI. The CDR3 sequence is CASSAEGHSEQFF. Here the CDR3 DNA reads TGTGCCAGCAGTGCCGAAGGGCACAGTGAGCAGTTCTTC.

In its sample, this clone was seen once. The chain couples TRBV28 to TRBJ1-2, with no clear D. V was trimmed by 6 bases and J by 8 bases, leaving 16 bases between them. Germline lookup yields CDR1 MDHEN and CDR2 SYDVKM. The CDR3 loop spans 13 amino acids. CDR3 region: CASSPGMHGGYTF. DNA for the CDR3: TGTGCCAGCAGCCCCGGGATGCACGGAGGCTACACCTTC.

This chain joins TRBV18 and TRBJ1-2; a possible D gene is TRBD1 (6 bases). The germline V gene has CDR1 KGHSH and CDR2 LQKENI. V was cut by 4 bases and J by 4 bases, with 16 bases left in between. The CDR3 has 15 residues. The CDR3 DNA reads as TGTGCCAGCTCACAAGCCACCAGGGGAAGCTATGGCTACACCTTC. This sequence encodes CASSQATRGSYGYTF.

The CDR3 spells CASSPYQRQGIYGYTF. CDR3 nucleotide sequence: TGTGCCAGCAGTCCCTATCAACGACAGGGGATCTATGGCTACACCTTC. This chain connects TRBV27 to TRBJ1-2, with TRBD1 matching 8 bases. Germline trimming cut 5 bases from V and 4 bases from J; bases unmatched to any gene: 12. The CDR3 sequence is 16 residues long. Per germline, CDR1 MNHEY and CDR2 SMNVEV (reference sequence).

The V and J genes are TRBV6-5 and TRBJ1-2, with 9 bases aligning to TRBD1. This CDR3 spans 13 amino acids. J was trimmed by 11 bases and V by 6 bases; bases with no gene match: 10. Germline CDR1 MNHEY, CDR2 SVGAGI. CDR3 coding DNA: TGTGCCAGCAGCCCGGGACAGGGAGGGTTTTACACCTTC. Its protein product is CASSPGQGGFYTF.

V is TRBV19 and J is TRBJ1-4; tentative D call: TRBD1 (6 bases). The germline CDR1 and CDR2 sequences are LNHDA and SQIVND (reference sequence). CDR3 size: 15 residues. Trimming shortened V by 5 bases and J by 12 bases, and 22 bases separated the two germline ends. Written as DNA, the CDR3 is TGTGCCAGTAGTGAATTACGGGGGCGCAGGATGGAACTGTTTTTT. This translates into CASSELRGRRMELFF. Complete variable domain (other parts from reference TRBV19 and TRBJ1-4): DGGITQSPKYLFRKEGQNVTLSCEQNLNHDAMYWYRQDPGQGLRLIYYSQIVNDFQKGDIAEGYSVSREKKESFPLTVTSAQKNPTAFYLCASSELRGRRMELFFGSGTQLSVL.

V is TRBV28 and J is TRBJ2-5, with D tentatively TRBD1 (6 bases). Germline V gene data show CDR1 as MDHEN and CDR2 as SYDVKM. V lost 5 bases to trimming and J lost 4 bases, with 20 bases between them. CDR3 length equals 16 residues. The CDR3 region has the DNA TGTGCCAGCAGTACAACTTCAGGGGAGACAGGAGAGACCCAGTACTTC. It yields the protein CASSTTSGETGETQYF.

V is TRBV6-1 and J is TRBJ1-4, with D perhaps TRBD1 (5 bases). The germline V and J ends were trimmed by 5 bases and 4 bases, with 11 bases remaining between them. In germline, CDR1 is MNHNS, CDR2 SASEGT. The CDR3 is made up of 14 amino acids. CDR3 DNA sequence: TGTGCCAGCAGTCGGGACTGGGGTAATGAAAAACTGTTTTTT. This gives the protein CASSRDWGNEKLFF.

V usage is TRBV29-1 and J usage is TRBJ2-4, with D possibly matching TRBD1 (6 bases). This CDR3 has 13 residues. V was clipped by 6 bases and J by 5 bases, with 14 bases between them. Germline values: CDR1 SQVTM, CDR2 ANQGSEA. CDR3 sequence reads: CSVRQGNENIQYF. CDR3 bases: TGCAGCGTCCGGCAGGGGAATGAAAACATTCAGTACTTC.

The V gene is TRBV27, the J gene TRBJ2-5; D uncertain. This CDR3 is built from 12 residues. Trimming stripped 2 bases from V and 4 bases from J, with 5 bases between. Germline values: CDR1 MNHEY, CDR2 SMNVEV (reference sequence). This CDR3 reads CASSLSGETQYF. CDR3 nucleotide sequence: TGTGCCAGCAGTTTAAGTGGAGAGACCCAGTACTTC.

The rearrangement links TRBV19 to TRBJ2-7; D ambiguous. This CDR3 region has 17 residues. The ends were cut back, 3 bases at V and 4 bases at J, with 22 bases in the middle. Per the germline V gene, CDR1 is LNHDA and CDR2 is SQIVND (reference sequence). CDR3 protein: CASSIPSMVPTYYEQYF. For the CDR3, the DNA is TGTGCCAGTAGTATCCCCTCGATGGTCCCGACTTATTACGAGCAGTACTTC.

The genes are TRBV7-9 and TRBJ2-1, with D perhaps matching TRBD1 (5 bases). V dropped 1 base and J dropped 4 bases, with 5 bases sitting between them. The CDR3 covers 13 residues. The germline V gene encodes CDR1 SEHNR and CDR2 FQNEAQ (reference sequence). CDR3 sequence reads: CASSLDRYNEQFF. CDR3 bases: TGTGCCAGCAGCTTAGACAGGTACAATGAGCAGTTCTTC.

In this sample, this clone turned up a few times. This chain links TRBV29-1 with TRBJ2-4; tentatively, D is TRBD2 (6 bases). Germline CDR1 reads SQVTM; CDR2 reads ANQGSEA. The CDR3 has 11 amino acids. Trimming cost V 7 bases and J 8 bases, with 12 bases left between them. CDR3 sequence: CSALARDIQYF. In DNA, the CDR3 is TGCAGCGCACTAGCCCGGGACATTCAGTACTTC.

V gene TRBV19 combines with J gene TRBJ2-5; 12 bases agree with TRBD1. V dropped 6 bases and J dropped 4; count of bases not matched to a gene: 9. The CDR3 contains 16 residues. Germline values: CDR1 LNHDA, CDR2 SQIVND (reference sequence). The CDR3 DNA sequence: TGTGCCAGTAGGTCTCCGGGACAGGGGGCTGGAGAGACCCAGTACTTC. This translates into CASRSPGQGAGETQYF.